A selection of T cell receptor beta chains follows, all from one sample in a study of cytomegalovirus exposure and HLA in healthy donors. Data came from immunoSEQ multiplex PCR; TCRdb stores just in-frame clones and leaves some out. Seen in this sample are approximately 68,000 clones; the ten most common clones hold around 7%. Sequenced: PBMCs. Every receptor here comes from a female donor in good health and CMV-seropositive. CDR3s include the opening cysteine and the closing phenylalanine or tryptophan. D genes are given only for firm matches. Rows may omit the clone size; those that give it use once, few, many or a size class.

d_call: .; j_call: TRBJ2-2; clone_size: .; v_call: TRBV19; cdr3_nt: TGTGCCAGTAGTATGTCAAACACCGGGGAGCTGTTTTTT; cdr3_aa: CASSMSNTGELFF
d_call: .; j_call: TRBJ2-2; clone_size: .; v_call: TRBV5-1; cdr3_nt: TGCGCCAGCAGCTTGTGGGAGTTAAACACCGGGGAGCTGTTTTTT; cdr3_aa: CASSLWELNTGELFF
d_call: TRBD1; j_call: TRBJ2-7; clone_size: .; v_call: TRBV5-6; cdr3_nt: TGTTCCAGCAGTCGGACAGGACCCTACGAGCAGTACTTC; cdr3_aa: CSSSRTGPYEQYF
d_call: .; j_call: TRBJ2-1; clone_size: .; v_call: TRBV4-3; cdr3_nt: TGCGCCAGCAGCGGCCGCGGCATCCATGAGCAGTTCTTC; cdr3_aa: CASSGRGIHEQFF
d_call: TRBD1; j_call: TRBJ1-2; clone_size: .; v_call: TRBV28; cdr3_nt: TGTGCCAGCAGTTTAACCAGGGGGTATGGCTACACCTTC; cdr3_aa: CASSLTRGYGYTF
d_call: .; j_call: TRBJ1-3; clone_size: .; v_call: TRBV18; cdr3_nt: TGTGCCAGCTCACCACGAGAGACAGGAAGCTCTGGAAACACCATATATTTT; cdr3_aa: CASSPRETGSSGNTIYF
d_call: TRBD2; j_call: TRBJ2-5; clone_size: .; v_call: TRBV6-1; cdr3_nt: TGTGCCAGCAGCGTGGGACTAGACCTCCGGGAGACCCAGTACTTC; cdr3_aa: CASSVGLDLRETQYF
d_call: TRBD2; j_call: TRBJ2-5; clone_size: .; v_call: TRBV5-5; cdr3_nt: TGTGCCAGCACCTCGGCGGCGGGGGACCTCAGTTCACAGTACTTC; cdr3_aa: CASTSAAGDLSSQYF
d_call: .; j_call: TRBJ2-7; clone_size: .; v_call: TRBV28; cdr3_nt: TGTGCCAGCAGTTTTGGCCTAGCTAGTCTTGGAAAGTACGAGCAGTACTTC; cdr3_aa: CASSFGLASLGKYEQYF
d_call: .; j_call: TRBJ2-7; clone_size: .; v_call: TRBV2; cdr3_nt: TGTGCCAGCACCAAGGAGTCCCCTACAGGCCCCTACGAGCAGTACTTC; cdr3_aa: CASTKESPTGPYEQYF
d_call: .; j_call: TRBJ1-5; clone_size: .; v_call: TRBV11-2; cdr3_nt: TGTGCCAGCAGCTCCACAGTTAATCAGCCCCAGCATTTT; cdr3_aa: CASSSTVNQPQHF
d_call: .; j_call: TRBJ2-2; clone_size: .; v_call: TRBV19; cdr3_nt: TGTGTCAGTGCGGAATACACCGGGGAGCTGTTTTTT; cdr3_aa: CVSAEYTGELFF
d_call: .; j_call: TRBJ1-2; clone_size: .; v_call: TRBV6-6; cdr3_nt: TGTGCCAGCAGTTCCTCCCGTCAGGGGAACCTCTATGGCTACACCTTC; cdr3_aa: CASSSSRQGNLYGYTF
d_call: .; j_call: TRBJ1-5; clone_size: .; v_call: TRBV6-6; cdr3_nt: TGTGCCAGCGAGCTCGGGGGGACCAATCAGCCCCAGCATTTT; cdr3_aa: CASELGGTNQPQHF
d_call: TRBD1; j_call: TRBJ1-2; clone_size: .; v_call: TRBV6-5; cdr3_nt: TGTGCCAGCAGTTCCGGGACAGGGGTGCGCGGCTACACCTTC; cdr3_aa: CASSSGTGVRGYTF
d_call: .; j_call: TRBJ1-1; clone_size: .; v_call: TRBV2; cdr3_nt: TGTGCCAGCAGTGAACTGACAGGCGGTTTAACTGAAGCTTTCTTT; cdr3_aa: CASSELTGGLTEAFF
d_call: TRBD1; j_call: TRBJ1-3; clone_size: medium-sized; v_call: TRBV6-1; cdr3_nt: TGTGCCAGCAGTGAAAGGATGGGGACAGCTGGAAGCACCATATATTTT; cdr3_aa: CASSERMGTAGSTIYF
d_call: .; j_call: TRBJ1-6; clone_size: .; v_call: TRBV4-3; cdr3_nt: TGCGCCAGCAGCCAAGGCCGGGACACCTATAATTCACCCCTCCACTTT; cdr3_aa: CASSQGRDTYNSPLHF
d_call: TRBD2; j_call: TRBJ2-3; clone_size: .; v_call: TRBV9; cdr3_nt: TGTGCCAGCAGCGTAGCTGGACTAGCTTCAGATACGCAGTATTTT; cdr3_aa: CASSVAGLASDTQYF
d_call: .; j_call: TRBJ2-2; clone_size: .; v_call: TRBV19; cdr3_nt: TGTGCCAGTAGTGGGGCGTTGGGGAACACCGGGGAGCTGTTTTTT; cdr3_aa: CASSGALGNTGELFF
d_call: TRBD1; j_call: TRBJ1-2; clone_size: .; v_call: TRBV28; cdr3_nt: TGTGCCAGCAGTTTAGAGGGGGCTTCGGCTGGCTACACCTTC; cdr3_aa: CASSLEGASAGYTF
d_call: TRBD2; j_call: TRBJ2-3; clone_size: .; v_call: TRBV4-2; cdr3_nt: TGTGCCAGCAGCTTATCCGCGGGAGAGGGCACAGATACGCAGTATTTT; cdr3_aa: CASSLSAGEGTDTQYF
d_call: .; j_call: TRBJ2-7; clone_size: .; v_call: TRBV29-1; cdr3_nt: TGCAGCGTCCTGGACAGCTTTTACGAGCAGTACTTC; cdr3_aa: CSVLDSFYEQYF
d_call: .; j_call: TRBJ1-6; clone_size: .; v_call: TRBV11-2; cdr3_nt: TGTGCCAGCAGCTTAGTGGAGGCAAATTCACCCCTCCACTTT; cdr3_aa: CASSLVEANSPLHF
d_call: .; j_call: TRBJ2-7; clone_size: .; v_call: TRBV6-5; cdr3_nt: TGTGCCAGCAGTCCCCTCCTAGGGGTTTTCTACGAGCAGTACTTC; cdr3_aa: CASSPLLGVFYEQYF
d_call: TRBD2; j_call: TRBJ2-7; clone_size: .; v_call: TRBV30; cdr3_nt: TGTGCCTGGAGTGGGGGAGGGCCCTACGAGCAGTACTTC; cdr3_aa: CAWSGGGPYEQYF
d_call: TRBD2; j_call: TRBJ2-7; clone_size: .; v_call: TRBV5-4; cdr3_nt: TGTGCCAGCAGCCCGGGACTAGCGGGAAGTGGAGAGCAGTACTTC; cdr3_aa: CASSPGLAGSGEQYF
d_call: .; j_call: TRBJ1-5; clone_size: .; v_call: TRBV19; cdr3_nt: TGTGCCAGTAGTATAATGGACTTAGGGCAGCCCCAGCATTTT; cdr3_aa: CASSIMDLGQPQHF
d_call: .; j_call: TRBJ2-3; clone_size: medium-sized; v_call: TRBV28; cdr3_nt: TGTGCCAGCAGTCCCCCCAGGGTGGGGGCTCTGTCGGATACGCAGTATTTT; cdr3_aa: CASSPPRVGALSDTQYF
d_call: .; j_call: TRBJ1-5; clone_size: .; v_call: TRBV5-6; cdr3_nt: TGTGCCAGCAGCTTGGCCGGGGGTCAGCCCCAGCATTTT; cdr3_aa: CASSLAGGQPQHF